The entry below gives a single T cell receptor (beta chain) sequence along with its context. The entry originates in a study of cytomegalovirus exposure and HLA in healthy donors. V lost 0 bases, J lost 3 bases, and 10 bases lay in between. The CDR3 has 15 residues. Germline values: CDR1 MNHEY, CDR2 SVGAGI. PCR used 60 Vbeta primers and 13 Jbeta primers. Sequencing used immunoSEQ multiplex PCR; TCRdb keeps in-frame clones, though not all of them. The sample has under 200,000 clones; 82% are singletons. The chain carries TRBV6-5 and TRBJ2-3; no reliable D call. This receptor was identified in a girl between 5 and 17 years old in good health and CMV-seropositive. Sequenced sample: PBMCs. In DNA form, the CDR3 reads TGTGCCAGCAGTTACTCCGAGACGCGGACAGATACGCAGTATTTT. It is translated as CASSYSETRTDTQYF.